This T cell receptor (beta chain) came from a study of blood T cell repertoires in COVID-19. Looking at the study overall: Italy, Spain and the United States were the sources of the convalescent and acute COVID-19 samples.

This CDR3 comprises 16 residues. The V and J ends lost 0 bases and 6 bases, in that order; junction bases with no gene match: 10. CDR1 and CDR2 (germline): SGDLS, YYNGEE. Sequenced by immunoSEQ multiplex PCR; TCRdb stores in-frame clones only, minus some. The data contain about 150,000 clones, about nine tenths of them seen just once; the ten biggest clones take up approximately 2.4%. Material for sequencing was peripheral blood. This TCR came from a woman in her 70s with acute or convalescent COVID-19. The chain couples TRBV9 to TRBJ1-1; 8 nucleotides line up with TRBD1. CDR3 protein: CASSVVGQGKKAEAFF. In DNA form, the CDR3 reads TGTGCCAGCAGCGTAGTAGGACAGGGCAAAAAGGCTGAAGCTTTCTTT.